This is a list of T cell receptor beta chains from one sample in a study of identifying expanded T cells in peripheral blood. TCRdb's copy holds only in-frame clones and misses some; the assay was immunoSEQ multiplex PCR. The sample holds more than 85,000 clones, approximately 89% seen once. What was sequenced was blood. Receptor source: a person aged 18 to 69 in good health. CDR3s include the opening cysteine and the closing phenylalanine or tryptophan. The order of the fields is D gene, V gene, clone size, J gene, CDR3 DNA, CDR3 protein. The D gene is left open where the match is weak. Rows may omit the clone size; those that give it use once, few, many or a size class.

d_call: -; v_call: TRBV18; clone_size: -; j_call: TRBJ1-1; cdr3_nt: TGTGCCAGCTCACCACCGGGAGGGTCGAACACTGAAGCTTTCTTT; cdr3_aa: CASSPPGGSNTEAFF
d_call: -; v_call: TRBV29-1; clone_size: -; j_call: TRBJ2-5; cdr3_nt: TGCAGCGTTGAGAAAAGCCAAGAGACCCAGTACTTC; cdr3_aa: CSVEKSQETQYF
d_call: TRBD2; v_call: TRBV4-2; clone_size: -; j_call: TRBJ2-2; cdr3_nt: TGTGCCAGCAGCCAAGGGACTAGCGGGGGTGGGTACACCGGGGAGCTGTTTTTT; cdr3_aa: CASSQGTSGGGYTGELFF
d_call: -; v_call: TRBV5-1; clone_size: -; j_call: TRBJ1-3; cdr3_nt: TGCGCCAGCCGGGAAGGAGGGGGGACAATTGGAAACACCATATATTTT; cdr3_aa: CASREGGGTIGNTIYF
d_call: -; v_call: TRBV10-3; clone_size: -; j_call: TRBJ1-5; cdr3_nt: TGTGCCATCAGTGAATCAGCTTATAGCAATCAGCCCCAGCATTTT; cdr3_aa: CAISESAYSNQPQHF
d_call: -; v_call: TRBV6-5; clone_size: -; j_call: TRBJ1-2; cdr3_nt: TGTGCCAGCATCACCAAGGCGGGTGACTATGGCTACACCTTC; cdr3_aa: CASITKAGDYGYTF
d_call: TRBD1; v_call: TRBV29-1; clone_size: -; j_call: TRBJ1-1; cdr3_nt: TGCAGCGTTCGACAGGGTTTGAACACTGAAGCTTTCTTT; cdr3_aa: CSVRQGLNTEAFF
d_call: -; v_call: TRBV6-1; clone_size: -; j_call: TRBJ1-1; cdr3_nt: TGTGCCACCAAGACAGCGGGTGAAGCTTTCTTT; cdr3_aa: CATKTAGEAFF
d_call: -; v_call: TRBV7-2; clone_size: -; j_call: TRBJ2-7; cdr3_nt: TGTGCCAGCAGCAACCCCGGGATAAGGGTCGAGCAGTACTTC; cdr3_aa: CASSNPGIRVEQYF
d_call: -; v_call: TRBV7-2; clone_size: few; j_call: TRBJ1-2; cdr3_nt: TGTGCCAGCAGCTCAATAGACAGGAGCTATGGCTACACCTTC; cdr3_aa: CASSSIDRSYGYTF
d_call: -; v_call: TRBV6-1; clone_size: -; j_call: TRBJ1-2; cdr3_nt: TGTGCCAGCAGTGAAGTTGGATGGACACCCGGCGGCTATGGCTACACCTTC; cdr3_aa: CASSEVGWTPGGYGYTF
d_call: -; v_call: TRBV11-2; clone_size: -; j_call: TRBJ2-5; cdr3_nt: TGTGCCAGCAGCCTCCAGACTAGGGCACAAGAGACCCAGTACTTC; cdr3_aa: CASSLQTRAQETQYF
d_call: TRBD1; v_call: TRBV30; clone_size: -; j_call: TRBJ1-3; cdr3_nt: TGTGCCTGGAGCCGCCGGGACAGGGATAGTAACACCATATATTTT; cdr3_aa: CAWSRRDRDSNTIYF
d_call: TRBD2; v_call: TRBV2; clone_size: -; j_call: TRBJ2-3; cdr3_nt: TGTGCCAGCAGTGAAAGACTAGCGGGAGACTTCACAGATACGCAGTATTTT; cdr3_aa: CASSERLAGDFTDTQYF
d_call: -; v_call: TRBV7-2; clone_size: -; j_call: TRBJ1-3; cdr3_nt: TGTGCCAGCAGCCTCCCGGGTCGAAACACCATATATTTT; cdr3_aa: CASSLPGRNTIYF
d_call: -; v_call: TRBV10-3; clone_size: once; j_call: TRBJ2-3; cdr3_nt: TGTGCCATCACGAGGGACTCTAGCACAGATACGCAGTATTTT; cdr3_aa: CAITRDSSTDTQYF
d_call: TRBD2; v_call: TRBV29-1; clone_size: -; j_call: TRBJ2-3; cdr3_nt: TGCAGCGTTGGGACTAGCGCTAGCACAGATACGCAGTATTTT; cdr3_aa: CSVGTSASTDTQYF
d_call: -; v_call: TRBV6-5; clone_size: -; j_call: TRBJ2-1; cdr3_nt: TGTGCCAGCAGGGAACAGGGCAACTCCTACAATGAGCAGTTCTTC; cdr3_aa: CASREQGNSYNEQFF
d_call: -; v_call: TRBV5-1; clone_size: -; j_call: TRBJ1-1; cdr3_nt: TGCGCCAGCAGACAAAATGGACAGATGAACACTGAAGCTTTCTTT; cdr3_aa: CASRQNGQMNTEAFF
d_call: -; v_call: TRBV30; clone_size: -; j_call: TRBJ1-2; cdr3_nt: TGTGCCTGGAGTGTACAGGGCAGCTATGGCTACACCTTC; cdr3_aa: CAWSVQGSYGYTF
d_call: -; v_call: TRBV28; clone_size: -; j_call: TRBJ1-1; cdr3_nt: TGTGCCAGCAGCCGGGGCACTGAAGCTTTCTTT; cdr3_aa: CASSRGTEAFF
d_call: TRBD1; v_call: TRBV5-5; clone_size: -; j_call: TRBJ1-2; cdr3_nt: TGTGCCAGCAGCTCCTGGACAGGGGGTGGCTACACCTTC; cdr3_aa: CASSSWTGGGYTF
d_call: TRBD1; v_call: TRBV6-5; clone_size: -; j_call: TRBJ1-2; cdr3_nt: TGTGCCAGCAGAATGACAGGGGACTATGGCTACACCTTC; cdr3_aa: CASRMTGDYGYTF
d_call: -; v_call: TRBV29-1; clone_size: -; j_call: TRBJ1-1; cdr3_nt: TGCAGCGCGGGGGGGGGCGTAAGCCTCTGGGCTGAAGCTTTCTTT; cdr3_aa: CSAGGGVSLWAEAFF
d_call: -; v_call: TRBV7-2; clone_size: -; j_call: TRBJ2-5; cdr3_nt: TGTGCCAGCAGCTTACTGCTTATAAATCCGCTTAAGGAAGGAGAGACCCAGTACTTC; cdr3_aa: CASSLLLINPLKEGETQYF
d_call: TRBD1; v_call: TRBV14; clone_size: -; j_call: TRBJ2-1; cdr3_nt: TGTGCCAGCAGGCTCGGACAGGGCAACTACAATGAGCAGTTCTTC; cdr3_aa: CASRLGQGNYNEQFF
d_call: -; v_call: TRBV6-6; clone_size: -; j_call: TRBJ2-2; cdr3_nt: TGTGCCAGCAGTTACTCGACCGGAGAGACCGGGGAGCTGTTTTTT; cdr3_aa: CASSYSTGETGELFF
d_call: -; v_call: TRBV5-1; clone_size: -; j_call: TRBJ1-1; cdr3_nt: TGCGCCAGCAGCTTTTCACAGGGAATGAACACTGAAGCTTTCTTT; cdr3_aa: CASSFSQGMNTEAFF
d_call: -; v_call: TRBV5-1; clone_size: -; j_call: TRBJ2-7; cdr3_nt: TGCGCCAGCAGCTTGGCCACCCCAGGGGCGGCTGGAAGCAGATCCTACGAGCAGTACTTC; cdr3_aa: CASSLATPGAAGSRSYEQYF
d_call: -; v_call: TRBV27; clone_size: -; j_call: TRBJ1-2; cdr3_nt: TGTGCCAGCAGTTTAGCAGGAGATGGCTACACCTTC; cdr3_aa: CASSLAGDGYTF
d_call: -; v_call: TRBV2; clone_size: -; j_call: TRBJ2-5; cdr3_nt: TGTGCCAGCAGTGAGGGAGTCCGGGGGACCCAGTACTTC; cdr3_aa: CASSEGVRGTQYF
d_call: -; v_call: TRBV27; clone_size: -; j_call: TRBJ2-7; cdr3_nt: TGTGCCAGCAGTGCGGGACAGTCTCTAGGCTACGAGCAGTACTTC; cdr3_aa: CASSAGQSLGYEQYF
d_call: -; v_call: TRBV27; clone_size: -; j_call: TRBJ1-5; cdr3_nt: TGTGCCAGCAGTTTAAGCTGGAATCAGCCCCAGCATTTT; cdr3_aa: CASSLSWNQPQHF
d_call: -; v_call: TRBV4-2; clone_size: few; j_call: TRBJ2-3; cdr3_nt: TGTGCCAGCAGCCTACATACGGACGGCACAGATACGCAGTATTTT; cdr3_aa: CASSLHTDGTDTQYF
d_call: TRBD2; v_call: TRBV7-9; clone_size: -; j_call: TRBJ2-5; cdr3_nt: TGTGCCAGCAGCCGTCGGGGGGTACTTCCTGAGACCCAGTACTTC; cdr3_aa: CASSRRGVLPETQYF
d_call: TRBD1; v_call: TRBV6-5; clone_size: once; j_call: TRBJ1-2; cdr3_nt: TGTGCCAGCACGGGGGGGACAGGGGCCCGTTGGGGCTACACCTTC; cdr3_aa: CASTGGTGARWGYTF
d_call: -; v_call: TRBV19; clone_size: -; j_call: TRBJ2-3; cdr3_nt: TGTGCCAGTAGTACCGCCACACGGGACACAGATACGCAGTATTTT; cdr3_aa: CASSTATRDTDTQYF
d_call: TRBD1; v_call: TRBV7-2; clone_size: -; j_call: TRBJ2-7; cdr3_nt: TGTGCCAGCAGCTTACGATCACAGGGGACCTACGAGCAGTACTTC; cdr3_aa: CASSLRSQGTYEQYF
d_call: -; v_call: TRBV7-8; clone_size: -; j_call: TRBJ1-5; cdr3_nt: TGTGCCAGCAGCCCCCTGGGAGGCCGTAGCAATCAGCCCCAGCATTTT; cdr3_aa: CASSPLGGRSNQPQHF
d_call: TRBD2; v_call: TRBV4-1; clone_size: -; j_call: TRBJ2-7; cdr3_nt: TGCGCCAGCAGCCAAGGACCGGGACTAGTCTACGAGCAGTACTTC; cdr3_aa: CASSQGPGLVYEQYF
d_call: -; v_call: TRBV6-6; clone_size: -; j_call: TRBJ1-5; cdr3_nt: TGTGCCAGCAGTTGGGACCACAGGGTTAGCAATCAGCCCCAGCATTTT; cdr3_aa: CASSWDHRVSNQPQHF
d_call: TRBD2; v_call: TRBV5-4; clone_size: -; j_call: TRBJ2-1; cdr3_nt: TGTGCCAGCACCCTCTTCGAAGGGACTAGCGGGAGTTATGAGCAGTTCTTC; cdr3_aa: CASTLFEGTSGSYEQFF
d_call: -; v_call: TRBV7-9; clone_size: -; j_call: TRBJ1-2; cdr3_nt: TGTGCCAGCAGCTCAGACTACTATGGCTACACCTTC; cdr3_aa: CASSSDYYGYTF
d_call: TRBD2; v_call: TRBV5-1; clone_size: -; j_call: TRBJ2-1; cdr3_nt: TGCGCCAGCAGCGGTGTGAGCGGGAGGTCCGAGGTTCGCGAGCAGTTCTTC; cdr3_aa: CASSGVSGRSEVREQFF
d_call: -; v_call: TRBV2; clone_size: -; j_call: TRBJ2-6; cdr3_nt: TGTGCCAGCAGTGATGGCCCTGGGGCCAACGTCCTGACTTTC; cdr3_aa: CASSDGPGANVLTF
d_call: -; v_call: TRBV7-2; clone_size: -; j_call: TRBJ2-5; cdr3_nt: TGTGCCAGCAGCTCGGCCTTTAAAGAGACCCAGTACTTC; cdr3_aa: CASSSAFKETQYF
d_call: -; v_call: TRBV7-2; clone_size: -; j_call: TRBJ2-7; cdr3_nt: TGTGCCAGCAGCCGTAACGCGGGGGAGCAGTACTTC; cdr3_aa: CASSRNAGEQYF
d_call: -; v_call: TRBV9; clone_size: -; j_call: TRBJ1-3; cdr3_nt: TGTGCCAGCAGCGTAGTCGGGGGGCAAGGAAACACCATATATTTT; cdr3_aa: CASSVVGGQGNTIYF